The present T cell receptor beta chain was sequenced within a study of molecular identifiers for immune sequencing clone quantification. CDR1 is MDHEN and CDR2 is SYDVKM in the germline V gene. The CDR3 has 14 residues. Bulk TCR libraries were made with methods that had been previously described and with listed TCR primers. One entry per CDR3 protein, called by TCRdb with MiXCR from the PCR reads. The profile shows more than 300,000 distinct CDR3 sequences, about 20% of them singletons. The naive CD8 libraries originated from between 20,000 and 1,000,000 sorted cells and drew on 10%, 30% or 50% RNA. Researchers sorted naive CD8 T cells as cells that were CD8+CD4-CCR7+CD45RA+. In regard to this clonotype: The antigen remains unidentified. A read error is possible here, since a much larger clone lies one base away.

Whole-study findings and limits: For effector cells, clones above 20 RNA copies held over 98% of molecules; for naive cells, under 1%.

The chain recombines TRBV28 with TRBJ1-4; no clear D gene. The TCR was taken from a human donor in good health. Some libraries in this study had Jurkat cell RNA spiked in. Sequencing was done on a sample of naive CD8+ T cells from blood, with Jurkat cell RNA spiked in. The subset here: FACS-sorted CD8+CD4-CCR7+CD45RA+ naive T cells. The CDR3: CASSLWSTNEKPFF. In DNA, the CDR3 is TGTGCCAGCAGTTTATGGTCAACTAATGAAAAACCGTTTTTT.